This T cell receptor (beta chain) originates from a study of T cell changes during pregnancy in multiple sclerosis. V lost 8 bases and J lost 7, with 14 bases in between. Germline CDR1 and CDR2: MNHNS and SASEGT. This CDR3 is built from 13 residues. Clones were sequenced by immunoSEQ multiplex PCR, and TCRdb holds only the in-frame ones, with some missing. The sample holds about 68,000 clones; about 91% are singletons and the top ten take around 1.5%. This chain uses TRBV6-1 with TRBJ1-4; unclear D gene. Specimen: peripheral blood, collected in the second trimester of pregnancy. This clonotype originated in a female donor in good health, enrolled as a control in a pregnancy study. The CDR3 DNA reads TGTGCCAGCCTGAAGACGGAGGCTGAAAAACTGTTTTTT. It yields the protein CASLKTEAEKLFF.